Presented here are 25 T cell receptor beta chains from one specimen sequenced in a study of blood T cell repertoires in COVID-19. The data were produced by immunoSEQ multiplex PCR, yet TCRdb's version contains in-frame clones alone and is incomplete. The sample consists of approximately 160,000 clones, 80% to 90% of them appearing once. Material: peripheral blood. The receptors come from a woman between 70 and 85 years old with acute or convalescent COVID-19.

The rearrangement uses TRBV25-1 and TRBJ1-2; no reliable D call. V lost 3 bases and J lost 4, with 12 bases in between. Germline CDR1 MGHDK, CDR2 SYGVNS. The CDR3 length is 14 residues. The CDR3: CASSDPGLGYGYTF. DNA for the CDR3: TGTGCCAGCAGTGATCCGGGATTGGGCTATGGCTACACCTTC.

This chain's CDR3 is CASSPPNRQGAGEAFF. The CDR3 DNA reads TGCGCCAGCAGCCCACCTAATCGACAGGGGGCAGGTGAAGCTTTCTTT. The gene calls are TRBV4-1 and TRBJ1-1, with TRBD1 matching over 10 bases. CDR3 length equals 16 residues. The germline CDR1 and CDR2 sequences are MGHRA and YSYEKL. V lost 4 bases and J lost 7; bases outside the gene matches: 12.

This chain connects TRBV6-1 to TRBJ2-3, with D possibly being TRBD2 (6 bases). This CDR3 comprises 18 residues. The V end lost 1 base, the J end lost 4 bases, and 21 bases lay between the germline ends. CDR1 MNHNS and CDR2 SASEGT come from the germline V gene. The CDR3 region is CASSEGGEFRWYADTQYF. CDR3 sequence (DNA): TGTGCCAGCAGTGAAGGGGGGGAGTTTCGTTGGTATGCAGATACGCAGTATTTT.

The rearrangement joins TRBV19 to TRBJ2-1; TRBD1 matches 9 bases. The trim removed 4 bases at V and 6 bases at J, leaving 13 bases unmatched. This CDR3 has 17 residues. Per the germline V gene, CDR1 is LNHDA and CDR2 is SQIVND (reference sequence). In nucleotides, the CDR3 is TGTGCCAGTAGTAGAAACGCCCCGGGACAGGGCTTCAATGAGCAGTTCTTC. Translation gives CASSRNAPGQGFNEQFF.

The table lists this clone with a few counts. This chain connects TRBV7-8 to TRBJ1-1; TRBD1 is a possible D gene (6 bases). The CDR3 is 15 amino acids. CDR1 is SGHVS and CDR2 is FQNEAQ in the germline V gene. V shed 1 base and J shed 1 base, with 10 bases lying between them. Here the CDR3 DNA reads TGTGCCAGCAGCTTAGGGGGACACCGGAACACTGAAGCTTTCTTT. This sequence encodes CASSLGGHRNTEAFF.

This clone has a single count. V gene TRBV5-1 combines with J gene TRBJ1-2, with 7 bases that match TRBD1. CDR1 SGHRS and CDR2 YFSETQ come from the germline V gene. The CDR3 has 13 residues. J gave up 4 bases and V 4 bases, and 4 bases lay outside the gene matches. CDR3 sequence: CASSRDSRYGYTF. DNA of the CDR3: TGCGCCAGCAGCAGGGACAGCCGCTATGGCTACACCTTC.

The chain is built from TRBV11-2 and TRBJ2-7; 9 bases are shared with TRBD2. Trimming took 1 base from V and 3 from J; bases not matched to a gene: 4. Germline V CDR1 and CDR2: SGHAT, FQNNGV. The CDR3 consists of 15 residues. CDR3 sequence: CASSLGGTSSYEQYF. CDR3 bases: TGTGCCAGCAGCTTAGGGGGGACTAGCAGCTACGAGCAGTACTTC.

The gene calls are TRBV6-5 and TRBJ2-1; 7 bases line up with TRBD1. The CDR3 length is 15 residues. Germline CDR1 and CDR2: MNHEY and SVGAGI. The J segment lost 2 bases and the V segment lost 6 bases, leaving 7 bases of the junction unmatched. The CDR3 sequence: CASSQDRAPYNEQFF. For the CDR3, the DNA is TGTGCCAGCAGCCAAGACAGGGCCCCCTACAATGAGCAGTTCTTC.

V usage is TRBV12-3 or TRBV12-4 and J usage is TRBJ1-2, with TRBD1 identical over 7 bases. This CDR3 comprises 12 residues. Losses at the gene ends were 5 bases for V and 6 bases for J; bases not matched to a gene: 3. The CDR3 DNA reads as TGTGCCAGCAGTACAGGGGCGCATGGCTACACCTTC. Amino acid sequence: CASSTGAHGYTF.

This clone was counted only a few times. The V call is TRBV4-1, the J call TRBJ2-3; D is unclear. CDR1 is MGHRA and CDR2 is YSYEKL in the germline V gene. The V and J ends lost 1 base and 4 bases respectively, with 15 bases between them. The CDR3 covers 16 residues. CDR3 amino acids: CASSQVNLVSADTQYF. Here the CDR3 DNA reads TGCGCCAGCAGCCAAGTCAACCTAGTTTCAGCAGATACGCAGTATTTT.

The chain carries TRBV4-1 and TRBJ1-2; D unclear. The CDR3 runs to 15 residues. Germline V gene data show CDR1 as MGHRA and CDR2 as YSYEKL. V was clipped by 0 bases and J by 7 bases, with 15 bases between them. Written as DNA, the CDR3 is TGCGCCAGCAGCCAAGAAGGGAGTCTATCGGTTGGCTACACCTTC. Encoded protein: CASSQEGSLSVGYTF.

The chain employs TRBV6-2 or TRBV6-3 and TRBJ2-7, with 7 bases identical to TRBD2. CDR3 length equals 14 residues. V lost 2 bases, J lost 6 bases, and 7 bases stayed unmatched. Germline V lookup: CDR1 MNHEY, CDR2 SVGEGT. The CDR3 DNA reads TGTGCCAGCAGTTACGTCGGGAGGTCCCCCGAGCAGTACTTC. Its protein product is CASSYVGRSPEQYF.

This clone has a single count. The chain recombines TRBV7-8 with TRBJ1-6; no firm D call. Germline V CDR1 and CDR2: SGHVS, FQNEAQ. The V end lost 3 bases, the J end lost 8 bases, and 5 bases lay between the germline ends. The CDR3 consists of 12 residues. CDR3 DNA sequence: TGTGCCAGCAGCTTCCCGGATTCACCCCTCCACTTT. Translated, it gives CASSFPDSPLHF.

This clone has just one count. V and J are TRBV7-9 and TRBJ2-1, with TRBD2 identical over 10 bases. In germline, CDR1 is SEHNR, CDR2 FQNEAQ (reference sequence). The junction had 7 bases not matched to a gene; V was cut back by 5 bases and J by 6 bases. The CDR3 spans 15 residues. The CDR3 protein is CASSKLAGVGNEQFF. The DNA of the CDR3 is TGTGCCAGCAGCAAGCTAGCGGGAGTGGGCAATGAGCAGTTCTTC.

The CDR3 protein is CASSELGRAGNTIYF. CDR3 coding DNA: TGTGCCAGCAGTGAACTAGGTCGGGCTGGAAACACCATATATTTT. V gene TRBV6-1 combines with J gene TRBJ1-3; no clear D gene. V gave up 2 bases and J gave up 2 bases, with 10 bases separating them. Germline-derived CDR1 and CDR2 are MNHNS and SASEGT. This CDR3 is built from 15 residues.

V is TRBV5-3 and J is TRBJ1-1, with 7 bases matching TRBD1. TRBV5-3 is designated an ORF whose function remains uncertain. This CDR3 has 17 residues. With 4 bases clipped from V and 7 bases from J, the junction kept 19 bases outside the gene matches. DNA of the CDR3: TGTGCCAGAAGCAAAGACAGGGCGACTAAAAAACCGGATGAAGCTTTCTTT. This codes for CARSKDRATKKPDEAFF.

The chain carries TRBV30 and TRBJ2-5; 11 bases align to TRBD1. The ends lost 2 bases at V and 0 bases at J; junction bases unmatched: 2. Germline V gene sequence: CDR1 GTSNPN, CDR2 SVGIG (reference sequence). The CDR3 extends over 15 amino acids. The CDR3 sequence: CAWSRDRGYQETQYF. The CDR3 DNA reads TGTGCCTGGAGTAGGGACAGGGGGTACCAAGAGACCCAGTACTTC.

The chain joins TRBV9 to TRBJ2-2, with TRBD1 matching over 7 bases. This CDR3 spans 16 amino acids. Germline CDR1 SGDLS, CDR2 YYNGEE. The V gene end was trimmed by 0 bases and the J gene end by 5 bases; junction bases not matched to a gene: 7. CDR3 DNA sequence: TGTGCCAGCAGCGTAGCAGGGGGAAGGAATACCGGGGAGCTGTTTTTT. This gives the protein CASSVAGGRNTGELFF.

The chain recombines TRBV10-1 with TRBJ1-1, with 7 bases lining up with TRBD1. Germline CDR1 is WNHNN and CDR2 is SYGVQD (reference sequence). The CDR3 sequence is 15 residues long. With 0 bases clipped from V and 7 bases from J, the junction kept 8 bases outside the gene matches. The CDR3 DNA is TGCGCCAGCAGTGAGTCGGCAGCAGGGGGTTTTGAAGCTTTCTTT. Protein: CASSESAAGGFEAFF.

V usage is TRBV3-1 (or the pseudogene TRBV3-2) and J usage is TRBJ1-4; no firm D call. The V end was cut by 0 bases, the J end by 10 bases, with 9 bases between. Germline V gene data show CDR1 as LGHDT and CDR2 as YNNKEL (reference sequence). The CDR3 totals 13 residues. CDR3 sequence reads: CASSQDGRLKLFF. Written as DNA, the CDR3 is TGTGCCAGCAGCCAAGATGGTCGGTTAAAACTGTTTTTT.

This chain connects TRBV9 to TRBJ1-3, with 12 bases that match TRBD1. This CDR3 has 20 amino acids. Germline V gives CDR1 SGDLS, CDR2 YYNGEE. Trimming removed 3 bases from V and 1 base from J; junction bases left unmatched: 14. The DNA for the CDR3 is TGTGCCAGCAGCGCAACTTTGGGACAGGGGGCCCTTATTTCTGGAAACACCATATATTTT. Protein sequence: CASSATLGQGALISGNTIYF.

This clone was recorded once. The rearrangement uses TRBV27 and TRBJ2-7; 7 positions match TRBD1. Trimming removed 5 bases from V and 2 bases from J; junction bases left unmatched: 3. The CDR3 contains 13 residues. CDR1 and CDR2 from the germline V gene are MNHEY and SMNVEV (reference sequence). In DNA form, the CDR3 reads TGTGCCAGCAGTGTAGGACAGGCCTACGAGCAGTACTTC. The encoded protein is CASSVGQAYEQYF.

The V gene is TRBV18, the J gene TRBJ1-1; D possibly corresponds to TRBD1 (6 bases). Trimming stripped 10 bases from V and 1 base from J, with 13 bases between. The CDR3 spans 13 residues. Germline V gives CDR1 KGHSH, CDR2 LQKENI. CDR3 loop: CATSTGPNTEAFF. In DNA, the CDR3 is TGTGCCACCTCGACAGGCCCGAACACTGAAGCTTTCTTT.

This sequence joins TRBV12-3 or TRBV12-4 and TRBJ2-1; D gene unclear. The CDR3 is 13 amino acids. Trimming left V 3 bases short and J 9 bases short, with 12 bases between. This chain's CDR3 is CASSLRLGSEQFF. The CDR3 DNA is TGTGCCAGCAGTTTGCGGCTAGGATCTGAGCAGTTCTTC.

This clone came up once. The gene calls are TRBV19 and TRBJ1-2; a possible D gene is TRBD1 (6 bases). Germline CDR1 is LNHDA and CDR2 is SQIVND (reference sequence). V was pared by 5 bases and J by 4 bases, with 11 bases between. This CDR3 region has 13 residues. Here the CDR3 reads CASSAQGFYGYTF. CDR3 in DNA: TGTGCCAGTAGTGCACAGGGCTTCTATGGCTACACCTTC.